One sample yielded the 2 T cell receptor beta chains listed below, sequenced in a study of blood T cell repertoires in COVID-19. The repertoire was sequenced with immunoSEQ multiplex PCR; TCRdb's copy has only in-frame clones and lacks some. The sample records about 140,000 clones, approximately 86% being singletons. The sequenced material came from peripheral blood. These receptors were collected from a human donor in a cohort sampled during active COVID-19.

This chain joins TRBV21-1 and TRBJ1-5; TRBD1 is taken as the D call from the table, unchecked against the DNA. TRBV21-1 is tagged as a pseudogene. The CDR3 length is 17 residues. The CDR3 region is CASSPPDRPNSNQPQHF. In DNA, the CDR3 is TGTGCCAGCAGCCCCCCGGACAGACCCAATAGCAATCAGCCCCAGCATTTT.

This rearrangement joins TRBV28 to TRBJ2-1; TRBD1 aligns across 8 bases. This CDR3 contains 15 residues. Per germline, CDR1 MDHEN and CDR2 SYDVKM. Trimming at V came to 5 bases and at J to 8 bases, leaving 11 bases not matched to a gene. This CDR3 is CASSTGGGYRHEQFF. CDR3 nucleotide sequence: TGTGCCAGCAGTACAGGGGGAGGCTATCGCCATGAGCAGTTCTTC.